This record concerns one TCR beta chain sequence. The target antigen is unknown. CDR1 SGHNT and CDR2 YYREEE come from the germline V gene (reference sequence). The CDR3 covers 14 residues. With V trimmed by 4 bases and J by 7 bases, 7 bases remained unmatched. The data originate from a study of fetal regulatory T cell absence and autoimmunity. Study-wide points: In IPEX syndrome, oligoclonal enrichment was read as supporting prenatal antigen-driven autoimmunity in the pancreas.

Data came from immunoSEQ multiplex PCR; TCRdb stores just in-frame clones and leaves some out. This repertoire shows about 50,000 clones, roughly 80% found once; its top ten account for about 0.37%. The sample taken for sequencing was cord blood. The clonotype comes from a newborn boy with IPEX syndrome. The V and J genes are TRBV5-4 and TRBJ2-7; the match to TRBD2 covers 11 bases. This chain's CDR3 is CASSPGLAGGEQYF. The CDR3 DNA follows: TGTGCCAGCAGCCCTGGACTAGCGGGCGGAGAGCAGTACTTC.